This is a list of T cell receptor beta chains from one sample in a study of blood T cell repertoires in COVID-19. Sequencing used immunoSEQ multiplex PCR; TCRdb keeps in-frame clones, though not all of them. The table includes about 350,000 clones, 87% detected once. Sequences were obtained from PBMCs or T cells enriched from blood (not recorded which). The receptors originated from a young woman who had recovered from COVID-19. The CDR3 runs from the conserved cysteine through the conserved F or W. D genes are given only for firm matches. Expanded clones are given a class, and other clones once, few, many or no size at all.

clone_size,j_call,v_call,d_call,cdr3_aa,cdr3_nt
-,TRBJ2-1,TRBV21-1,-,CASSTRTDYNEQFF,TGTGCCAGCAGCACACGGACAGACTACAATGAGCAGTTCTTC
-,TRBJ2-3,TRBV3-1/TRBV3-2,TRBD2,CASSQASGGADTQYF,TGTGCCAGCAGCCAAGCCAGCGGGGGTGCAGATACGCAGTATTTT
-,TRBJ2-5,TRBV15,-,CATSTALGGTQYF,TGTGCCACCAGCACCGCCCTAGGGGGGACCCAGTACTTC
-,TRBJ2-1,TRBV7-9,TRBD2,CASSLLGGAVGEQFF,TGTGCCAGCAGCTTGCTCGGGGGGGCCGTCGGTGAGCAGTTCTTC
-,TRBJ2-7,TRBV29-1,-,CSARDTYEQYF,TGCAGCGCTCGGGACACCTACGAGCAGTACTTC
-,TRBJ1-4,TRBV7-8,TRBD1,CASSFGTGGGGEKLFF,TGTGCCAGCAGCTTTGGGACAGGGGGCGGGGGTGAAAAACTGTTTTTT
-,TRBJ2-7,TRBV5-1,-,CASSLIAGTYEQYF,TGCGCCAGCAGCTTGATCGCAGGGACCTACGAGCAGTACTTC
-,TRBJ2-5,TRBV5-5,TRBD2,CASSVVIAGGPETQYF,TGTGCCAGCAGCGTAGTAATAGCGGGGGGGCCCGAGACCCAGTACTTC
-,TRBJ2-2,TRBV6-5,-,CASSLRAEPTGELFF,TGTGCCAGCAGTTTGCGAGCCGAACCTACCGGGGAGCTGTTTTTT
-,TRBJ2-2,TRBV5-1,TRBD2,CASSPGGGLSTGELFF,TGCGCCAGCAGCCCCGGCGGGGGGCTTAGTACCGGGGAGCTGTTTTTT
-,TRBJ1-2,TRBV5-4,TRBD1,CASTKTGGDYGYTF,TGTGCCAGCACAAAAACAGGGGGCGACTATGGCTACACCTTC
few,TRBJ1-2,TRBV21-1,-,CASPPAIANYGYTF,TGTGCCAGCCCGCCCGCAATAGCTAACTATGGCTACACCTTC
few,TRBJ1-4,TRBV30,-,CANQGSNEKLFF,TGTGCCAATCAGGGGAGTAATGAAAAACTGTTTTTT
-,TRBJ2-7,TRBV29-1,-,CSVAGSSYEQYF,TGCAGCGTTGCAGGAAGCTCCTACGAGCAGTACTTC
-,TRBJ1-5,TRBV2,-,CASQGLRGQPQHF,TGTGCCAGCCAGGGACTGAGGGGTCAGCCCCAGCATTTT
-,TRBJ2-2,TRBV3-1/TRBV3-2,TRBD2,CASSQVSGGNVGELFF,TGTGCCAGCAGCCAAGTAAGCGGGGGGAATGTCGGGGAGCTGTTTTTT
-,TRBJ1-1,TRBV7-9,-,CASSLGRNTEAFF,TGTGCCAGCAGCTTAGGGAGAAACACTGAAGCTTTCTTT
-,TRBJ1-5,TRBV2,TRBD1,CASSATTGERQPQHF,TGTGCCAGCAGTGCCACGACAGGGGAGCGTCAGCCCCAGCATTTT
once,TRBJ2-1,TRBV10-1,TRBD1,CASSPGTGGYEQFF,TGCGCCAGCAGTCCAGGGACAGGGGGCTATGAGCAGTTCTTC
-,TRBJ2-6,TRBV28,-,CASSLVEPSGANVLTF,TGTGCCAGCAGTTTAGTAGAGCCTTCCGGGGCCAACGTCCTGACTTTC
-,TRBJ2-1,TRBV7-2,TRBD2,CASSLALSGGGEQFF,TGTGCCAGCAGCTTAGCGCTTAGCGGGGGGGGTGAGCAGTTCTTC
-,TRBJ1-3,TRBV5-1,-,CASSLPPPEGNTIYF,TGCGCCAGCAGCCTACCCCCTCCTGAAGGAAACACCATATATTTT
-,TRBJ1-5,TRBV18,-,CASSTNTDQPQHF,TGTGCCAGCTCAACTAATACGGATCAGCCCCAGCATTTT
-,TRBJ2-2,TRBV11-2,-,CASSLVLGTGELFF,TGTGCCAGCAGCTTAGTTCTAGGCACCGGGGAGCTGTTTTTT
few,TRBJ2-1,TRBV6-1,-,CASSEKDWGGAEQFF,TGTGCCAGCAGTGAAAAAGATTGGGGAGGAGCTGAGCAGTTCTTC
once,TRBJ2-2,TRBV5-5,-,CASSLALLDTGELFF,TGTGCCAGCAGCTTGGCCTTGTTAGACACCGGGGAGCTGTTTTTT
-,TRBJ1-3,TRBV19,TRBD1,CASSPLDRGLGGNTIYF,TGTGCCAGTAGTCCTCTGGACAGGGGACTTGGCGGAAACACCATATATTTT
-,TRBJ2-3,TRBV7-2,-,CASSFGPGTDTQYF,TGTGCCAGCAGCTTTGGTCCAGGCACAGATACGCAGTATTTT
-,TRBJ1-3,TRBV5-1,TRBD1,CASSSSGGSGNTIYF,TGCGCCAGCAGCTCATCAGGGGGCAGTGGAAACACCATATATTTT
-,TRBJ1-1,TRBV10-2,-,CASRAGNTEAFF,TGCGCCAGCAGGGCGGGGAACACTGAAGCTTTCTTT
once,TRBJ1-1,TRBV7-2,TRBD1,CASSRQGSTEAFF,TGTGCCAGCAGCCGACAGGGGTCCACTGAAGCTTTCTTT
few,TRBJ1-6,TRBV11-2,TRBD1,CASSLTSQGAFVMHSPLHF,TGTGCCAGCAGCTTAACATCACAGGGGGCCTTTGTAATGCATTCACCCCTCCACTTT
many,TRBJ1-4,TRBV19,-,CASRRSEVNEKLFF,TGTGCCAGTAGGAGGTCAGAGGTTAATGAAAAACTGTTTTTT
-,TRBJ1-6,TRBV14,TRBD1,CASSRQPTGVGRSYNSPLHF,TGTGCCAGCAGCCGGCAACCGACAGGGGTAGGACGCTCCTATAATTCACCCCTCCACTTT
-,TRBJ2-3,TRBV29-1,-,CSVRRGRDTDTQYF,TGCAGCGTCAGGAGGGGGCGCGACACAGATACGCAGTATTTT
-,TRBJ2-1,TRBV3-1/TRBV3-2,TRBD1,CASSQPRTGLSYNEQFF,TGTGCCAGCAGCCAACCAAGGACAGGCCTCTCCTACAATGAGCAGTTCTTC
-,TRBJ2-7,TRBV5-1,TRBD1,CASSLGYLRGQGATFEQYF,TGCGCCAGCAGCTTGGGGTATCTCCGGGGACAGGGGGCGACATTCGAGCAGTACTTC
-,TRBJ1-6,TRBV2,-,CASSRGSPSPLHF,TGTGCCAGCAGTCGGGGTTCCCCTTCACCCCTCCACTTT
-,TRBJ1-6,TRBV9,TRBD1,CASSFGTAPSPLHF,TGTGCCAGCAGCTTCGGGACAGCCCCTTCACCCCTCCACTTT
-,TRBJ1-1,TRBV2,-,CASSEATVNTEAFF,TGTGCCAGCAGTGAAGCGACAGTGAACACTGAAGCTTTCTTT
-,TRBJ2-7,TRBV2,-,CATVKQGYPYEQYF,TGTGCCACCGTAAAACAGGGTTACCCCTACGAGCAGTACTTC
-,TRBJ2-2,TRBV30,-,CAWSLLNTGELFF,TGTGCCTGGAGTCTTCTAAACACCGGGGAGCTGTTTTTT
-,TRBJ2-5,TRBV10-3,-,CAISGQGQETQYF,TGTGCCATCAGTGGCCAGGGGCAAGAGACCCAGTACTTC
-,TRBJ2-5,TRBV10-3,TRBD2,CAIRGGETQYF,TGTGCCATCAGGGGAGGGGAGACCCAGTACTTC
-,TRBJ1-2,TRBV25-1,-,CASSDQGLGYTF,TGTGCCAGCAGTGATCAGGGCCTGGGCTACACCTTC
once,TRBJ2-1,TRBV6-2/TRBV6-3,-,CASSYGQYNEQFF,TGTGCCAGCAGTTACGGACAGTACAATGAGCAGTTCTTC